Listed below are T cell receptor beta chains from one sample, sequenced in a study of blood T cell repertoires in COVID-19. Repertoires were generated with immunoSEQ multiplex PCR, while TCRdb's copy carries only in-frame clones and drops some. The table lists roughly 290,000 clones, 90% of them singletons. Sample: PBMCs or T cells enriched from blood (not recorded which). Source of these receptors: a woman between 18 and 29 years old with acute COVID-19. CDR3s include the opening cysteine and the closing phenylalanine or tryptophan. D genes are given only for firm matches. Rows give clone size only sometimes, using once, few, many, or a class for an expanded clone.

d_gene	len	j_gene	v_gene	abundance	CDR3aa	CDR3nt
TRBD1	15	TRBJ2-3	TRBV12-5	.	CASAATGEYTDTQYF	TGTGCTAGTGCCGCGACAGGGGAGTACACAGATACGCAGTATTTT
TRBD2	14	TRBJ2-7	TRBV14	.	CASSLAGGLYEQYF	TGTGCCAGCAGTCTAGCGGGAGGTTTATACGAGCAGTACTTC
TRBD1	14	TRBJ1-2	TRBV5-5	.	CASSLDRVNYGYTF	TGTGCCAGCAGCCTCGACAGGGTTAACTATGGCTACACCTTC
.	15	TRBJ1-2	TRBV18	.	CASSPGSGTPRGYTF	TGTGCCAGCTCACCAGGGTCAGGTACCCCTCGTGGCTACACCTTC
.	15	TRBJ1-5	TRBV15	once	CATSREVMRGEPQHF	TGTGCCACCAGCAGAGAAGTTATGCGGGGAGAGCCCCAGCATTTT
.	15	TRBJ2-2	TRBV2	.	CASRPPGGDTGELFF	TGTGCCAGCAGGCCCCCCGGCGGGGACACCGGGGAGCTGTTTTTT
TRBD2	18	TRBJ2-7	TRBV18	.	CASSPPLAGTEYNYEQYF	TGTGCCAGCTCACCACCCCTAGCGGGGACAGAGTATAACTACGAGCAGTACTTC
TRBD1	15	TRBJ2-7	TRBV27	.	CASKTSRTGSYEQYF	TGTGCCAGCAAGACCTCCCGGACAGGCTCCTACGAGCAGTACTTC
.	14	TRBJ2-7	TRBV6-5	.	CASSYTPGPYEQYF	TGTGCCAGCAGTTACACCCCAGGGCCCTACGAGCAGTACTTC
.	13	TRBJ2-1	TRBV5-1	.	CASSWANTDEQFF	TGCGCCAGCAGCTGGGCCAACACAGATGAGCAGTTCTTC
.	15	TRBJ1-2	TRBV4-1	.	CASSQASGQPYGYTF	TGCGCCAGCAGCCAAGCCTCCGGACAGCCCTATGGCTACACCTTC
TRBD2	18	TRBJ2-1	TRBV27	.	CASTSRLAYGSPSNEQFF	TGTGCCAGTACCTCGCGACTAGCGTATGGTTCCCCCTCTAATGAGCAGTTCTTC
TRBD1	13	TRBJ1-1	TRBV29-1	.	CSVYQGANTEAFF	TGCAGCGTTTATCAGGGGGCGAACACTGAAGCTTTCTTT
TRBD2	16	TRBJ2-1	TRBV18	.	CASSSLAGDPYNEQFF	TGTGCCAGCTCCTCCCTAGCGGGAGACCCCTACAATGAGCAGTTCTTC
TRBD2	14	TRBJ2-2	TRBV19	.	CASSSGLHPGELFF	TGTGCCAGTAGTTCGGGACTACATCCCGGGGAGCTGTTTTTT
TRBD1	13	TRBJ2-7	TRBV19	few	CASSPDRWGEQYF	TGTGCCAGTAGTCCGGACAGGTGGGGGGAGCAGTACTTC
.	13	TRBJ1-1	TRBV4-1	.	CASSQASGTEAFF	TGCGCCAGCAGCCAAGCCTCCGGGACTGAAGCTTTCTTT
.	14	TRBJ1-2	TRBV5-6	.	CASSLDRAGYGYTF	TGTGCCAGCAGCTTGGACAGGGCGGGCTATGGCTACACCTTC
.	14	TRBJ2-2	TRBV4-2	.	CASKGLATSGELFF	TGTGCCAGCAAAGGCCTAGCGACTTCCGGGGAGCTGTTTTTT
TRBD1	15	TRBJ2-7	TRBV18	.	CASSPPAGTGDEQYF	TGTGCCAGCTCACCACCGGCCGGGACAGGGGACGAGCAGTACTTC
TRBD1	18	TRBJ2-1	TRBV15	.	CATSRTGVPLSSYNEQFF	TGTGCCACCAGCAGAACAGGGGTCCCTTTGAGCTCCTACAATGAGCAGTTCTTC
TRBD1	14	TRBJ2-3	TRBV19	.	CASSMGQGWDTQYF	TGTGCCAGTAGTATGGGACAGGGCTGGGATACGCAGTATTTT
.	16	TRBJ1-6	TRBV7-9	.	CASSLEGSSYNSPLHF	TGTGCCAGCAGCTTAGAAGGGAGCTCCTATAATTCACCCCTCCACTTT
TRBD1	13	TRBJ2-7	TRBV5-1	.	CASSLGDRGGQYF	TGCGCCAGCAGCTTAGGGGACAGAGGGGGGCAGTACTTC
.	15	TRBJ1-1	TRBV19	.	CASRVTGTMNTEAFF	TGTGCCAGTAGGGTCACAGGGACCATGAACACTGAAGCTTTCTTT
.	14	TRBJ1-6	TRBV28	.	CASRVHRVNSPLHF	TGTGCCAGCAGGGTACACAGGGTTAATTCACCCCTCCACTTT
TRBD1	13	TRBJ1-5	TRBV4-1	once	CASSQDRVQPQHF	TGCGCCAGCAGCCAGGACAGGGTTCAGCCCCAGCATTTT
.	13	TRBJ2-5	TRBV5-6	.	CASSLGHEETQYF	TGTGCCAGCAGCTTGGGGCACGAAGAGACCCAGTACTTC
TRBD2	16	TRBJ2-5	TRBV11-2	.	CASSQIPGLAQETQYF	TGTGCCAGCAGCCAAATCCCGGGACTAGCTCAAGAGACCCAGTACTTC
TRBD2	18	TRBJ2-1	TRBV19	once	CASSISRASGRISNEQFF	TGTGCCAGTAGTATAAGTCGGGCTAGCGGGAGGATTTCCAATGAGCAGTTCTTC
.	14	TRBJ2-5	TRBV28	.	CASSKPGSQETQYF	TGTGCCAGCAGCAAACCGGGATCCCAAGAGACCCAGTACTTC
TRBD1	15	TRBJ2-6	TRBV4-1	.	CASRATGAGANVLTF	TGCGCCAGCAGGGCGACAGGGGCTGGGGCCAACGTCCTGACTTTC
TRBD2	14	TRBJ2-1	TRBV19	.	CASSKGLAGDEQFF	TGTGCCAGTAGTAAAGGACTAGCGGGAGATGAGCAGTTCTTC
TRBD2	16	TRBJ2-1	TRBV7-2	.	CASSLAGPSGSYEQFF	TGTGCCAGCAGCTTAGCGGGGCCTAGCGGGAGTTATGAGCAGTTCTTC
.	15	TRBJ1-3	TRBV27	.	CASSSRGARGNTIYF	TGTGCCAGCAGTTCTCGGGGGGCGAGAGGAAACACCATATATTTT
TRBD2	15	TRBJ2-1	TRBV2	.	CASSVSSGPYNEQFF	TGTGCCAGCAGTGTCTCTAGCGGACCATACAATGAGCAGTTCTTC
TRBD1	16	TRBJ1-6	TRBV6-1	.	CASSGETGFYNSPLHF	TGTGCCAGCAGTGGAGAGACAGGGTTTTATAATTCACCCCTCCACTTT
.	13	TRBJ2-7	TRBV28	.	CASSFPDSLSFSF	TGTGCCAGCAGTTTCCCGGACAGCCTCTCCTTTTCCTTC
.	16	TRBJ2-7	TRBV19	once	CASSMRSRMTAYEQYF	TGTGCCAGTAGTATGAGATCCAGGATGACCGCCTACGAGCAGTACTTC
.	16	TRBJ2-7	TRBV30	.	CAWRVERMFKAYEQYF	TGTGCCTGGAGGGTAGAGCGCATGTTTAAGGCCTACGAGCAGTACTTC
.	16	TRBJ2-2	TRBV7-8	.	CASSIRQPRGTGELFF	TGTGCCAGCAGCATTAGACAGCCGCGAGGCACCGGGGAGCTGTTTTTT